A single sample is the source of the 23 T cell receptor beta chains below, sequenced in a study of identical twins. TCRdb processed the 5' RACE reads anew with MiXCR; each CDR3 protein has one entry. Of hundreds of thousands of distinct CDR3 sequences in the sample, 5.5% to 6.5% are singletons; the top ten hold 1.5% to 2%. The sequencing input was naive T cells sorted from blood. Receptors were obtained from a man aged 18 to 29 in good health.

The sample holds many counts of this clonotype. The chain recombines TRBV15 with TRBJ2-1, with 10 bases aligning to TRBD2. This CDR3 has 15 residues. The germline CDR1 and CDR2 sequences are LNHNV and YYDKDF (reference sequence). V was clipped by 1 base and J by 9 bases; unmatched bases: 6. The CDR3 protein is CATSRAGTSVREQFF. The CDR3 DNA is TGTGCCACCAGCAGAGCCGGGACTAGCGTTCGTGAGCAGTTCTTC.

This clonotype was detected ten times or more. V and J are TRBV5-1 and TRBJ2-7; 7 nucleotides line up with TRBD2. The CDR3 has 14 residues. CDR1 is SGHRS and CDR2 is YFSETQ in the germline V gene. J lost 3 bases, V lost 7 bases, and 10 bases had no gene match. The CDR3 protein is CASRIGASGYEQYF. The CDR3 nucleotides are TGCGCCAGCCGCATCGGAGCTAGCGGCTACGAGCAGTACTTC.

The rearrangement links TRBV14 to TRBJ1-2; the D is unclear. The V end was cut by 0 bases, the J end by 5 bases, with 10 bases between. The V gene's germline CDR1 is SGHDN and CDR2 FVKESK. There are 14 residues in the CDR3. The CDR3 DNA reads TGTGCCAGCAGCCAAGAGGGTGGCAGTTATGGCTACACCTTC. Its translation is CASSQEGGSYGYTF.

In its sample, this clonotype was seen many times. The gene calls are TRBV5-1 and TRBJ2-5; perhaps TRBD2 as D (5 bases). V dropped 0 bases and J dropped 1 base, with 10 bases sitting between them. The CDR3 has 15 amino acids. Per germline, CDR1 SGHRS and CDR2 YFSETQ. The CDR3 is CASSLADYLQETQYF. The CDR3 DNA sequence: TGCGCCAGCAGCTTGGCCGACTATCTCCAAGAGACCCAGTACTTC. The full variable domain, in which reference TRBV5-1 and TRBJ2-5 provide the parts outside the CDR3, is KAGVTQTPRYLIKTRGQQVTLSCSPISGHRSVSWYQQTPGQGLQFLFEYFSETQRNKGNFPGRFSGRQFSNSRSEMNVSTLELGDSALYLCASSLADYLQETQYFGPGTRLLVL.

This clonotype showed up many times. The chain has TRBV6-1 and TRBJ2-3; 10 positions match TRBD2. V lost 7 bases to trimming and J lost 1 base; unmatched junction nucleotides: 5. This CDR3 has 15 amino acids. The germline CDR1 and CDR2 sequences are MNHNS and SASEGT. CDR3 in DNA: TGTGCCAGCATTCACCTAGCGGGAGGCACAGATACGCAGTATTTT. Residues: CASIHLAGGTDTQYF.

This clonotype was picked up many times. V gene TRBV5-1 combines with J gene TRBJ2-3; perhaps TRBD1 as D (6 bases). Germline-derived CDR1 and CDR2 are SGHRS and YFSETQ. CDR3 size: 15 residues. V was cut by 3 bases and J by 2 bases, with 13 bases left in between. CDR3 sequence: CASSSEGQPTDTQYF. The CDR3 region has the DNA TGCGCCAGCAGCTCAGAAGGACAGCCCACAGATACGCAGTATTTT.

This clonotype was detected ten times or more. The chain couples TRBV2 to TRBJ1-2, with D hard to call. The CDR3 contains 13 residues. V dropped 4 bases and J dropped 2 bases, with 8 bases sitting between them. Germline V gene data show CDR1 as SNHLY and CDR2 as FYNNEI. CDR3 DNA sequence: TGTGCCAGCAGTGGGGCCTCGAACTATGGCTACACCTTC. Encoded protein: CASSGASNYGYTF.

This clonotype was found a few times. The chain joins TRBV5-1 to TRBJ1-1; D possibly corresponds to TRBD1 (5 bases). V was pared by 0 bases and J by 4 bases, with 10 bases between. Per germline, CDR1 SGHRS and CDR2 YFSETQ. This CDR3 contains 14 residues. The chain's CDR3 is CASSLGQRSTEAFF. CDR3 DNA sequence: TGCGCCAGCAGCTTGGGACAGAGGAGCACTGAAGCTTTCTTT.

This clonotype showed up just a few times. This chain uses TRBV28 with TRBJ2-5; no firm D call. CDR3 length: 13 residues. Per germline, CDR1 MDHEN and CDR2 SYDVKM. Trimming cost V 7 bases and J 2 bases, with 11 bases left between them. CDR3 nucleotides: TGTGCCAGCAACCTGGGCTTTCAAGAGACCCAGTACTTC. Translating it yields CASNLGFQETQYF.

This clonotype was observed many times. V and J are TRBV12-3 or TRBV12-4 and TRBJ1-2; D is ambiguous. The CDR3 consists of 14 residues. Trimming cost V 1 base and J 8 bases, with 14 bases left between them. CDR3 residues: CASSLDGRPGGYTF. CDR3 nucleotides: TGTGCCAGCAGTTTAGACGGCAGGCCGGGGGGCTACACCTTC.

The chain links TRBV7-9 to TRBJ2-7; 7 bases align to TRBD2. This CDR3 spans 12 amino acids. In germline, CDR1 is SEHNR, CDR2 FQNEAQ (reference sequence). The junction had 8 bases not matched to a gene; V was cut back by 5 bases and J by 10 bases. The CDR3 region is CASSMKGLEQYF. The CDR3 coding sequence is TGTGCCAGCAGCATGAAAGGACTAGAACAGTACTTC. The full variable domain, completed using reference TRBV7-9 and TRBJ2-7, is DTGVSQNPRHKITKRGQNVTFRCDPISEHNRLYWYRQTLGQGPEFLTYFQNEAQLEKSRLLSDRFSAERPKGSFSTLEIQRTEQGDSAMYLCASSMKGLEQYFGPGTRLTVT.

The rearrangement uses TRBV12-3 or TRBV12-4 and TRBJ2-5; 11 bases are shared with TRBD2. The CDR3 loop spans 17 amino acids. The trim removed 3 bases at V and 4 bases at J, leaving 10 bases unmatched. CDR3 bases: TGTGCCAGCAGTTTTTGGGCACTAGCGGGAGCAACAGAGACCCAGTACTTC. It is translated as CASSFWALAGATETQYF.

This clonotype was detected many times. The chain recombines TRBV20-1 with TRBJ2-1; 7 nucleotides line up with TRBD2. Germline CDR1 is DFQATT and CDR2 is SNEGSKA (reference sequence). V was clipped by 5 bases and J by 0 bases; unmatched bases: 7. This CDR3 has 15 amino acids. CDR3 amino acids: CSAHPGTTSYNEQFF. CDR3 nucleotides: TGCAGTGCTCACCCCGGGACTACCTCCTACAATGAGCAGTTCTTC.

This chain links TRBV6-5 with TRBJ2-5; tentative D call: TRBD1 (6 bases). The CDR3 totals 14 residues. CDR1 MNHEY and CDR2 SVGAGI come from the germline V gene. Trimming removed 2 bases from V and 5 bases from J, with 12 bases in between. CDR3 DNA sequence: TGTGCCAGCAGTTACCTCAGGGGAGATGAGACCCAGTACTTC. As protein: CASSYLRGDETQYF.

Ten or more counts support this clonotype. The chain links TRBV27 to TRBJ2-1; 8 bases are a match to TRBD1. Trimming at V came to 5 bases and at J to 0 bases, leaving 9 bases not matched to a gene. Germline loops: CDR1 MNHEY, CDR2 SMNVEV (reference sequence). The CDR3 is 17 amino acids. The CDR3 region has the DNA TGTGCCAGCAGTGATATCTGGGGACAGGACTCCTACAATGAGCAGTTCTTC. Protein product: CASSDIWGQDSYNEQFF.

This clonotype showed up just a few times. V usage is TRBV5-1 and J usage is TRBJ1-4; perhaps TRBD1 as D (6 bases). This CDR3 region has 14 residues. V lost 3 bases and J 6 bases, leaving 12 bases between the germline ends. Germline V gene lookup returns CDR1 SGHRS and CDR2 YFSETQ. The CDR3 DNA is TGCGCCAGCAGCTCGGGACACGGCGATGAAAAACTGTTTTTT. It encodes CASSSGHGDEKLFF.

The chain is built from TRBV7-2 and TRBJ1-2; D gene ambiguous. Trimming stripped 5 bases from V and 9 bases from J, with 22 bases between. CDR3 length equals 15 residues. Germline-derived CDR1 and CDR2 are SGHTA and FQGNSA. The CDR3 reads CASSEQPGVDRSYTF. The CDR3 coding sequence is TGTGCCAGCAGCGAACAGCCAGGAGTCGATAGGAGCTACACCTTC.

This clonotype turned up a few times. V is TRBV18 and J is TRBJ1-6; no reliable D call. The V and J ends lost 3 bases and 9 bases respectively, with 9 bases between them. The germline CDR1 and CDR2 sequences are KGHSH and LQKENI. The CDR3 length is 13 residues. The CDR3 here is CASSPSGGSPLHF. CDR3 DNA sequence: TGTGCCAGCTCACCGTCGGGAGGTTCACCCCTCCACTTT. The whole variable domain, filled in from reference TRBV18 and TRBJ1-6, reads NAGVMQNPRHLVRRRGQEARLRCSPMKGHSHVYWYRQLPEEGLKFMVYLQKENIIDESGMPKERFSAEFPKEGPSILRIQQVVRGDSAAYFCASSPSGGSPLHFGNGTRLTVT.

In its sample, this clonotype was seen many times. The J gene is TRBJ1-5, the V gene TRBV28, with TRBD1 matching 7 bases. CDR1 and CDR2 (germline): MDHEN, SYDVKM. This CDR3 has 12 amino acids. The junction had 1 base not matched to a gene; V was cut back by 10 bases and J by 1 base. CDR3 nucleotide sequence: TGTGCCACGGACAGGAGCAATCAGCCCCAGCATTTT. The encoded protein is CATDRSNQPQHF.

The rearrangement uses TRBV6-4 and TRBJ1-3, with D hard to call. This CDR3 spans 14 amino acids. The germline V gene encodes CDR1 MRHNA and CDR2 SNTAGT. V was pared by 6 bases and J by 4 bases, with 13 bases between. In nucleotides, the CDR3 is TGTGCCAGCAGGCATACAGAGCCGGGAAACACCATATATTTT. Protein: CASRHTEPGNTIYF.

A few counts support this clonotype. CDR3 nucleotide sequence: TGCGCCAGCAGCCTCTGGACTACCGGGACCACGAACACCGGGGAGCTGTTTTTT. This translates into CASSLWTTGTTNTGELFF. This chain links TRBV5-1 with TRBJ2-2, with D perhaps TRBD2 (6 bases). Per germline, CDR1 SGHRS and CDR2 YFSETQ. The V gene lost 4 bases and the J gene lost 0 bases, with 19 bases spanning the gap. The CDR3 spans 18 residues.

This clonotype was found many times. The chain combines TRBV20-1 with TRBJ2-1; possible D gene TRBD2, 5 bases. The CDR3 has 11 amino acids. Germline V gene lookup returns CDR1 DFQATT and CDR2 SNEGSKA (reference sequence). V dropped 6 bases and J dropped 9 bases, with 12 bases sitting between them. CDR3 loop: CSARTSSEQFF. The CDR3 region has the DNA TGCAGTGCAAGAACTAGTAGTGAGCAGTTCTTC.

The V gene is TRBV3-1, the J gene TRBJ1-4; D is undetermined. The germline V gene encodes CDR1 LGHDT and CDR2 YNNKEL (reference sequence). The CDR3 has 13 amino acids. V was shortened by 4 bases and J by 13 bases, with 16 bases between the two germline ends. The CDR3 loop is CASSPNWDATLFF. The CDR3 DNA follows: TGTGCCAGCAGCCCCAACTGGGATGCCACACTGTTTTTT.